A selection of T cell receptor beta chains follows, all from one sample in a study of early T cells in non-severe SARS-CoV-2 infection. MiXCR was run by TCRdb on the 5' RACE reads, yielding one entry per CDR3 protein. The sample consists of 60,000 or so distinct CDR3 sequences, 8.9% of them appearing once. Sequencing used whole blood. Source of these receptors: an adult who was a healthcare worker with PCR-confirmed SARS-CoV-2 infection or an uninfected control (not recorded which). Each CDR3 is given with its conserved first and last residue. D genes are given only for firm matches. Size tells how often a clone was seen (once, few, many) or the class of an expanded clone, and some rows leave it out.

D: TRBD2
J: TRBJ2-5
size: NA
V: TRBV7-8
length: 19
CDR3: CASTNSRTSGRRGQETQYF
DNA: TGTGCCAGCACCAATTCTCGGACTAGCGGGAGGAGGGGCCAAGAGACCCAGTACTTC

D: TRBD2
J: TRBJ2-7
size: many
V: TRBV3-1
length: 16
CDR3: CASSQPGGGNIREQYF
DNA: TGTGCCAGCAGCCAACCGGGGGGAGGGAACATACGCGAGCAGTACTTC

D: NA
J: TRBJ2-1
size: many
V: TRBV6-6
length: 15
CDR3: CASSYSSGSYNEQFF
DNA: TGTGCCAGCAGTTACTCGTCAGGCTCCTACAATGAGCAGTTCTTC

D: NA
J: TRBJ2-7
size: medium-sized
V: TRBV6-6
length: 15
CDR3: CASSNGQSPAYEQYF
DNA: TGTGCCAGCAGTAACGGACAGAGTCCAGCCTACGAGCAGTACTTC

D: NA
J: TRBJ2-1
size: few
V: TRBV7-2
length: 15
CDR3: CASSIYIAAYNEQFF
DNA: TGTGCCAGCAGCATTTACATAGCAGCTTACAATGAGCAGTTCTTC

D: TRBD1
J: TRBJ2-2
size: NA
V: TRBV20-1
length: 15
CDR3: CSASQGARLTGELFF
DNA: TGCAGTGCTAGCCAGGGGGCGCGATTGACCGGGGAGCTGTTTTTT

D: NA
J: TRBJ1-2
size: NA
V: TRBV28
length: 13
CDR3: CASSFVTVNGYTF
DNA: TGTGCCAGCAGTTTTGTGACAGTGAATGGCTACACCTTC

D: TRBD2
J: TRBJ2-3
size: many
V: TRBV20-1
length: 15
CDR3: CSVVVAGEGTDTQYF
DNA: TGCAGTGTCGTCGTAGCGGGAGAAGGCACAGATACGCAGTATTTT

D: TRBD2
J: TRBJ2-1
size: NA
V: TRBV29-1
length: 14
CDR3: CSVPSGSSYNEQFF
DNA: TGCAGCGTTCCAAGCGGGAGCTCCTACAATGAGCAGTTCTTC

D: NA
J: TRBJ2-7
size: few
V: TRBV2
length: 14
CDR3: CASTNPGHQGEQYF
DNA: TGTGCCAGCACCAACCCAGGACATCAGGGGGAGCAGTACTTC

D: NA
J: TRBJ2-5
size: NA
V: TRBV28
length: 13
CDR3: CASSLSFLETQYF
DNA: TGTGCCAGCAGTTTAAGTTTCTTGGAGACCCAGTACTTC

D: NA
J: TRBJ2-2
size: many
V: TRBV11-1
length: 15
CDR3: CASSPRGSHTGELFF
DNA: TGTGCCAGCAGCCCCCGGGGCTCACACACCGGGGAGCTGTTTTTT

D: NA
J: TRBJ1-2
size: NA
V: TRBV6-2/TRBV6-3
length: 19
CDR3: CASSYLFRRPDPINYGYTF
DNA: TGTGCCAGCAGTTATCTCTTCAGGAGACCGGACCCAATTAACTATGGCTACACCTTC

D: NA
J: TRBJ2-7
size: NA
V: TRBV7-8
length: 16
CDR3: CASSFSRTRPNYEQYF
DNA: TGTGCCAGCAGCTTTTCGCGCACCCGCCCCAACTACGAGCAGTACTTC

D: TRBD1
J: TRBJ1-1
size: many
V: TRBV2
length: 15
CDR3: CASRERTGVDTEAFF
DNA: TGTGCCAGCAGGGAGCGGACAGGGGTCGACACTGAAGCTTTCTTT

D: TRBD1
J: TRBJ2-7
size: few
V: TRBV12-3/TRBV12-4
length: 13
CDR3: CASTRTGLYEQYF
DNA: TGTGCCAGCACCCGGACAGGCCTCTACGAGCAGTACTTC

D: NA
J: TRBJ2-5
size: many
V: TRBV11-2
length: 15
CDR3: CASSLDGGNRETQYF
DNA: TGTGCCAGCAGCTTAGATGGGGGAAACAGGGAGACCCAGTACTTC

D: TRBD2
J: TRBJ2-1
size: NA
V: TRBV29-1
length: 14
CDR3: CSVAASGTYNEQFF
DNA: TGCAGCGTGGCAGCTAGCGGGACGTACAATGAGCAGTTCTTC

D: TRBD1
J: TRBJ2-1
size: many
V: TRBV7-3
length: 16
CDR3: CASSSTGGASNNEQFF
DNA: TGTGCCAGCAGCTCGACAGGGGGCGCATCTAACAATGAGCAGTTCTTC

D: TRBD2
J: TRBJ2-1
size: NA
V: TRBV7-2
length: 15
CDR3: CASSTGTIAYNEQFF
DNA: TGTGCCAGCAGCACCGGGACTATAGCCTACAATGAGCAGTTCTTC

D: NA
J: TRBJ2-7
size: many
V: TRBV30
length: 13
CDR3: CAWSVGANYEQYF
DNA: TGTGCCTGGAGTGTAGGGGCCAACTACGAGCAGTACTTC

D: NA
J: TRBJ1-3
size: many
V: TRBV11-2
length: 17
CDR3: CASSFGGPGTSGNTIYF
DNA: TGTGCCAGCAGCTTTGGTGGGCCCGGGACCTCTGGAAACACCATATATTTT

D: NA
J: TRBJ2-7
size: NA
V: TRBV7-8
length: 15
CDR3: CASSPRPLGGYEQYF
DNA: TGTGCCAGCAGCCCTAGACCCCTCGGGGGATACGAGCAGTACTTC

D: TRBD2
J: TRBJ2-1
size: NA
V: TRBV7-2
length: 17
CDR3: CASSLAPGTSGYNEQFF
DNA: TGTGCCAGCAGCTTAGCCCCCGGGACTAGCGGCTACAATGAGCAGTTCTTC

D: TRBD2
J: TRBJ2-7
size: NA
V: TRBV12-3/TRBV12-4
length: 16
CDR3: CASSSGQLAASYEQYF
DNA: TGTGCCAGCAGTTCTGGACAACTAGCGGCCTCCTACGAGCAGTACTTC

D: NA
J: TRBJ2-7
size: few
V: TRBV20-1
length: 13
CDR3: CSARSGRDYEQYF
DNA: TGCAGTGCTAGGTCCGGGAGAGACTACGAGCAGTACTTC

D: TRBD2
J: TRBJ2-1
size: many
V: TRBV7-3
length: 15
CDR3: CASSIAGGIYNEQFF
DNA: TGTGCCAGCAGCATAGCGGGAGGGATCTACAATGAGCAGTTCTTC

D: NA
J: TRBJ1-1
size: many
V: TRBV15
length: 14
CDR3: CATSRDRRQTEAFF
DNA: TGTGCCACCAGCAGAGATCGCCGGCAAACTGAAGCTTTCTTT